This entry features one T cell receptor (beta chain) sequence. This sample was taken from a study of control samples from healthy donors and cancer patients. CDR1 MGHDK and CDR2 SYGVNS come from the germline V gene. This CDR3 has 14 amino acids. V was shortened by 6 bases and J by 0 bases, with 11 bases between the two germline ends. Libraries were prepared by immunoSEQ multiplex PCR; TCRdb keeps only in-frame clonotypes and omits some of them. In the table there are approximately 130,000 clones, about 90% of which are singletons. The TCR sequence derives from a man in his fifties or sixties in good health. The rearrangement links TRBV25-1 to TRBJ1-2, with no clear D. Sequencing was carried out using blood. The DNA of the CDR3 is TGTGCCAGCAGGAATCGGGCTCCTAACTATGGCTACACCTTC. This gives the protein CASRNRAPNYGYTF.